The clone carrying this TCR beta chain came up many times. This record comes from a study of shared clonotypes between healthy human individuals. Template for every sorted-subset replicate PCR totaled 200 to 250 ng DNA, about 30,000 T cell genomes. The repertoire was sequenced with immunoSEQ multiplex PCR; TCRdb's copy has only in-frame clones and lacks some. This sample carries 950,000 to 1,100,000 clones, 60% to 80% of them seen once, and the ten largest clones take about 1.5%. V lost 7 bases and J lost 4; bases outside the gene matches: 9. The germline V gene encodes CDR1 MNHNS and CDR2 SASEGT. The CDR3 totals 15 residues.

Sequencing was carried out using memory CD4+ T cells sorted from blood. Subset in this sample: CD45RA-negative fraction. The chain has TRBV6-1 and TRBJ1-4; 7 bases line up with TRBD1. This receptor was obtained from a man between 18 and 35 years old in good health. CDR3 sequence (DNA): TGTGCCAGCACCCGGGGGGGACAGATTAATGAAAAACTGTTTTTT. Translated, it gives CASTRGGQINEKLFF.